Below, 28 T cell receptor beta chains from the same sample are listed, as sequenced in a study of blood T cell repertoires in COVID-19. The data were produced by immunoSEQ multiplex PCR, yet TCRdb's version contains in-frame clones alone and is incomplete. The table has 200,000 to 250,000 clones, roughly four fifths seen once; the top ten hold approximately 1.3%. What was sequenced was PBMCs or T cells enriched from blood (not recorded which). All receptors derive from a woman aged 40 to 49 with acute COVID-19.

CDR3 protein: CASWQGSGELFF. DNA for the CDR3: TGTGCCAGCTGGCAGGGATCTGGGGAGCTGTTTTTT. This chain uses TRBV25-1 with TRBJ2-2, with D tentatively TRBD1 (5 bases). The V gene lost 8 bases and the J gene lost 8 bases, with 12 bases spanning the gap. The CDR3 loop spans 12 amino acids. Germline V gene data show CDR1 as MGHDK and CDR2 as SYGVNS.

The chain combines TRBV7-9 with TRBJ1-1, with a weak D call TRBD1 (5 bases). V shed 4 bases and J shed 5 bases, with 11 bases lying between them. CDR3 length equals 13 residues. Germline V lookup: CDR1 SEHNR, CDR2 FQNEAQ (reference sequence). CDR3: CASSSQGITEAFF. The CDR3 bases are TGTGCCAGCAGCTCTCAGGGTATTACTGAAGCTTTCTTT.

The chain employs TRBV28 and TRBJ2-1; D gene ambiguous. V was pared by 2 bases and J by 2 bases, with 10 bases between. In germline, CDR1 is MDHEN, CDR2 SYDVKM. The CDR3 runs 15 residues. CDR3 region: CASSLRVRAYNEQFF. DNA for the CDR3: TGTGCCAGCAGTTTACGAGTCCGTGCCTACAATGAGCAGTTCTTC.

This rearrangement joins TRBV2 to TRBJ1-5; 7 bases fit TRBD1. Germline CDR1 and CDR2: SNHLY and FYNNEI. J gave up 3 bases and V 8 bases, and 4 bases lay outside the gene matches. The CDR3 has 13 amino acids. DNA for the CDR3: TGTGCCAGCCGGGACAGTGACAATCAGCCCCAGCATTTT. Residues: CASRDSDNQPQHF.

This chain uses TRBV6-5 with TRBJ1-6, with D hard to call. Per the germline V gene, CDR1 is MNHEY and CDR2 is SVGAGI. The CDR3 runs to 15 residues. Trimming shortened V by 7 bases and J by 8 bases, and 18 bases separated the two germline ends. The CDR3 sequence: CASTGRFGRDSPLHF. The CDR3 region has the DNA TGTGCCAGCACGGGGAGGTTCGGTAGGGATTCACCCCTCCACTTT.

The genes are TRBV2 and TRBJ2-1, with 7 bases fitting TRBD2. The CDR3 spans 15 residues. V lost 6 bases and J lost 5; bases outside the gene matches: 10. Germline V CDR1 and CDR2: SNHLY, FYNNEI. In DNA, the CDR3 is TGTGCCAGCAGGCCTGAAGCGGGATTAAACAATGAGCAGTTCTTC. This codes for CASRPEAGLNNEQFF.

The V call is TRBV7-2, the J call TRBJ2-4; the match to TRBD2 covers 13 bases. CDR3 size: 17 residues. Germline V lookup: CDR1 SGHTA, CDR2 FQGNSA. V lost 6 bases to trimming and J lost 0 bases; unmatched junction nucleotides: 5. The CDR3 spells CASRRGLAGLAKNIQYF. The DNA for the CDR3 is TGTGCCAGCAGGCGGGGACTAGCGGGGTTAGCCAAAAACATTCAGTACTTC.

The chain links TRBV10-2 to TRBJ2-3; possibly TRBD1 for D (6 bases). CDR3 size: 13 residues. The germline V gene encodes CDR1 WSHSY and CDR2 SAAADI. The V gene lost 3 bases and the J gene lost 6 bases, with 10 bases spanning the gap. The CDR3 sequence: CASSDQGQDTQYF. The CDR3, as DNA: TGCGCCAGCAGTGATCAGGGGCAGGATACGCAGTATTTT.

The gene calls are TRBV2 and TRBJ2-5, with 8 bases identical to TRBD1. This CDR3 has 14 residues. Germline loops: CDR1 SNHLY, CDR2 FYNNEI. J was trimmed by 1 base and V by 6 bases; bases with no gene match: 4. CDR3 sequence: CASRDRGPQETQYF. The CDR3 coding sequence is TGTGCCAGCAGAGACAGGGGCCCCCAAGAGACCCAGTACTTC.

The genes are TRBV19 and TRBJ1-1, with 7 nucleotides matching TRBD1. Germline CDR1 is LNHDA and CDR2 is SQIVND (reference sequence). The CDR3 consists of 15 residues. With V trimmed by 1 base and J by 2 bases, 4 bases remained unmatched. For the CDR3, the DNA is TGTGCCAGTAGTATAGCCGGACAGGATAACACTGAAGCTTTCTTT. Translating it yields CASSIAGQDNTEAFF.

The V call is TRBV30, the J call TRBJ1-2; D gene uncertain. In germline, CDR1 is GTSNPN, CDR2 SVGIG (reference sequence). CDR3 length: 12 amino acids. V lost 4 bases and J 5 bases, leaving 11 bases between the germline ends. CDR3 in DNA: TGTGCCTGGATGTACCGGCGGTATGGCTACACCTTC. It translates to CAWMYRRYGYTF.

V usage is TRBV19 and J usage is TRBJ1-6; D is unclear. CDR1 and CDR2 from the germline V gene are LNHDA and SQIVND (reference sequence). V gave up 5 bases and J gave up 4 bases, with 6 bases separating them. The CDR3 extends over 13 amino acids. CDR3 in DNA: TGTGCCAGTAGTCCTGAGTATAATTCACCCCTCCACTTT. The encoded protein is CASSPEYNSPLHF.

The chain couples TRBV2 to TRBJ1-2, with D possibly being TRBD1 (5 bases). Germline-derived CDR1 and CDR2 are SNHLY and FYNNEI. Between the trimmed V and J ends, which lost 4 bases and 6 bases, there was a span of 15 bases. The CDR3 has 14 residues. The CDR3 sequence is CASSGQAGTDGYTF. CDR3 nucleotide sequence: TGTGCCAGCAGTGGCCAAGCGGGGACGGATGGCTACACCTTC.

The rearrangement links TRBV30 to TRBJ2-7, with D perhaps TRBD1 (6 bases). CDR1 and CDR2 from the germline V gene are GTSNPN and SVGIG (reference sequence). Trimming cost V 3 bases and J 3 bases, with 15 bases left between them. The CDR3 is 14 amino acids. This CDR3 is CAWRRPGTNYEQYF. CDR3 sequence (DNA): TGTGCCTGGAGGCGCCCCGGGACAAACTACGAGCAGTACTTC. The full variable domain, rest sourced from reference TRBV30 and TRBJ2-7, is SQTIHQWPATLVQPVGSPLSLECTVEGTSNPNLYWYRQAAGRGLQLLFYSVGIGQISSEVPQNLSASRPQDRQFILSSKKLLLSDSGFYLCAWRRPGTNYEQYFGPGTRLTVT.

This clone was picked up a small number of times. V gene TRBV7-9 combines with J gene TRBJ2-5; 9 nucleotides line up with TRBD2. V gave up 2 bases and J gave up 4 bases; unmatched junction bases: 8. CDR3 length equals 16 residues. CDR1 is SEHNR and CDR2 is FQNEAQ in the germline V gene (reference sequence). This chain's CDR3 is CASSLPRGGGLETQYF. The CDR3 region has the DNA TGTGCCAGCAGCTTACCGCGCGGGGGGGGTCTAGAGACCCAGTACTTC.

The chain combines TRBV6-2 or TRBV6-3 with TRBJ2-2; possibly TRBD2 for D (5 bases). The germline V gene has CDR1 MNHEY and CDR2 SVGEGT. The CDR3 totals 15 residues. Trimming took 2 bases from V and 6 from J, leaving 13 bases between them. The CDR3 loop is CASSYPSGSAGELFF. CDR3 coding DNA: TGTGCCAGCAGTTACCCGAGCGGCTCGGCCGGGGAGCTGTTTTTT.

As regards this clone: The sample carries other DNA sequences with the same CDR3. V and J are TRBV10-1 and TRBJ2-3; D gene ambiguous. The CDR3 consists of 13 residues. CDR1 is WNHNN, CDR2 SYGVQD, per germline (reference sequence). The V end was cut by 0 bases, the J end by 5 bases, with 6 bases between. CDR3 in DNA: TGCGCCAGCAGTGAGTCGACGGGAGATACGCAGTATTTT. Encoded protein: CASSESTGDTQYF.

For this clone: Different DNA sequences within this sample yield the same CDR3. The chain combines TRBV3-1 (or the pseudogene TRBV3-2) with TRBJ2-7; tentative D call: TRBD1 (6 bases). Germline CDR1 LGHDT, CDR2 YNNKEL (reference sequence). V was shortened by 1 base and J by 6 bases, with 7 bases between the two germline ends. The CDR3 length is 12 residues. CDR3 DNA: TGTGCCAGCAGCCAAGGAGGGGGCGAGCAGTACTTC. It specifies CASSQGGGEQYF.

The chain carries TRBV18 and TRBJ1-5; D gene ambiguous. The CDR3 runs 15 residues. Looked up from germline, CDR1 is KGHSH and CDR2 is LQKENI. Trimming pared 3 bases from V and 2 bases from J, leaving 11 bases between. This CDR3 reads CASSPGVGGNQPQHF. CDR3 DNA sequence: TGTGCCAGCTCACCCGGGGTTGGAGGCAATCAGCCCCAGCATTTT.

The chain combines TRBV29-1 with TRBJ2-2, with a weak D call TRBD2 (6 bases). This CDR3 is 14 amino acids long. Deletions cut 1 base from V and 6 bases from J, with 12 bases between. The germline CDR1 and CDR2 sequences are SQVTM and ANQGSEA. Written as DNA, the CDR3 is TGCAGCGTTGAAGCGGGAGTAACTGCCGGGGAGCTGTTTTTT. Residues: CSVEAGVTAGELFF.

The chain recombines TRBV4-1 with TRBJ2-3; 10 positions match TRBD1. The trim removed 3 bases at V and 5 bases at J, leaving 8 bases unmatched. Germline-derived CDR1 and CDR2 are MGHRA and YSYEKL. This CDR3 contains 16 residues. In nucleotides, the CDR3 is TGCGCCAGCAGCCAGGATCCGACAGGGGGCAAAGATACGCAGTATTTT. Translation: CASSQDPTGGKDTQYF.

The chain recombines TRBV9 with TRBJ2-7, with D maybe TRBD1 (5 bases). CDR3 length equals 15 residues. CDR1 and CDR2 (germline): SGDLS, YYNGEE. V lost 0 bases to trimming and J lost 3 bases, with 13 bases between them. The CDR3 DNA sequence: TGTGCCAGCAGCGTAGCGGCAGGGCCTGACTACGAGCAGTACTTC. Protein product: CASSVAAGPDYEQYF.

The chain joins TRBV11-3 to TRBJ2-1; no firm D call. Germline V gene lookup returns CDR1 SGHNT and CDR2 YENEEA. Trimming took off 0 bases at V and 12 bases at J, with 12 bases between the two ends. The CDR3 has 13 amino acids. This CDR3 reads CASSLDPETPQFF. CDR3 bases: TGTGCCAGCAGCTTAGATCCGGAGACTCCGCAGTTCTTC.

The chain has TRBV7-9 and TRBJ1-1, with TRBD1 matching 9 bases. V dropped 4 bases and J dropped 5; count of bases not matched to a gene: 5. Germline CDR1 SEHNR, CDR2 FQNEAQ (reference sequence). The CDR3 has 14 residues. The CDR3 sequence is CASSSGQGDTEAFF. CDR3 sequence (DNA): TGTGCCAGCAGCTCGGGACAGGGAGATACTGAAGCTTTCTTT.

The chain uses TRBV5-5 and TRBJ1-2; 7 bases map to TRBD1. Trimming cost V 4 bases and J 0 bases; bases outside gene matches: 9. This CDR3 has 16 residues. Germline V CDR1 and CDR2: SGHKS, YYEKEE (reference sequence). CDR3 loop: CASSGQVLLANYGYTF. The CDR3 region has the DNA TGTGCCAGCAGCGGACAGGTCCTCCTTGCTAACTATGGCTACACCTTC. The variable domain in full, with the rest retrieved from reference TRBV5-5 and TRBJ1-2, is DAGVTQSPTHLIKTRGQQVTLRCSPISGHKSVSWYQQVLGQGPQFIFQYYEKEERGRGNFPDRFSARQFPNYSSELNVNALLLGDSALYLCASSGQVLLANYGYTFGSGTRLTVV.

The rearrangement uses TRBV11-2 and TRBJ1-1, with D unclear. Germline-derived CDR1 and CDR2 are SGHAT and FQNNGV. V shed 2 bases and J shed 0 bases, with 4 bases lying between them. The CDR3 spans 13 residues. The CDR3, as DNA: TGTGCCAGCAGCTTAACGGTGAACACTGAAGCTTTCTTT. It codes for CASSLTVNTEAFF.

In its sample, this clone was seen many times. This chain connects TRBV3-1 (or the pseudogene TRBV3-2) to TRBJ1-3; no firm D call. This CDR3 has 14 amino acids. From germline, CDR1 is LGHDT and CDR2 YNNKEL (reference sequence). Trimming cost V 0 bases and J 0 bases, with 3 bases left between them. The CDR3 sequence is CASSQDNSGNTIYF. Here the CDR3 DNA reads TGTGCCAGCAGCCAAGACAACTCTGGAAACACCATATATTTT.

This clone was observed at least ten times. The V and J genes are TRBV12-3 or TRBV12-4 and TRBJ2-7, with 7 bases matching TRBD1. The CDR3 is 13 amino acids. V lost 5 bases to trimming and J lost 4 bases; unmatched junction nucleotides: 5. The CDR3 here is CASSVRQGYEQYF. CDR3 sequence (DNA): TGTGCCAGCAGTGTTCGACAGGGTTACGAGCAGTACTTC.